This T cell receptor (beta chain) was recorded in a study of blood T cell repertoires in COVID-19. Study-wide context: Collection of acute and convalescent COVID-19 samples took place in the United States, Italy and Spain. Sample material is recorded as cDNA or gDNA derived from T cells, B-cell-depleted T cells, or PBMCs.

The assay was immunoSEQ multiplex PCR, and TCRdb's table has in-frame clones only and misses some. There are about 130,000 clones in the sample; roughly 83% occur only once, and 3% to 3.5% lies in the top ten. With 5 bases clipped from V and 5 bases from J, the junction kept 2 bases outside the gene matches. CDR3 size: 13 residues. Germline V lookup: CDR1 SGHTA, CDR2 FQGTGA. Sequences were obtained from peripheral blood. The receptor's source is a woman of 80 years or more with acute or convalescent COVID-19. The V call is TRBV7-3, the J call TRBJ1-4; 7 nucleotides line up with TRBD1. The CDR3 region has the DNA TGTGCCAGCAGCATGGACAGGAATGAAAAACTGTTTTTT. Protein product: CASSMDRNEKLFF.